The 27 T cell receptor beta chains listed next were all sequenced from one sample in a study of cytomegalovirus exposure and HLA in healthy donors. It was with 60 Vbeta and 13 Jbeta primers that the PCR ran. Sequenced by immunoSEQ multiplex PCR; TCRdb stores in-frame clones only, minus some. This table holds 100,000 to 150,000 clones, more than 60% found once. Sequencing input: PBMCs. These receptors were collected from an older woman in good health and CMV-seropositive.

This chain's CDR3 is CASSVGRKEKLFF. In DNA, the CDR3 is TGTGCCAGCAGTGTCGGGAGGAAGGAAAAACTGTTTTTT. The chain couples TRBV25-1 to TRBJ1-4; D ambiguous. The V end lost 4 bases, the J end lost 8 bases, and 11 bases lay between the germline ends. This CDR3 spans 13 amino acids. In germline, CDR1 is MGHDK, CDR2 SYGVNS.

The V and J genes are TRBV19 and TRBJ2-3; D is unresolved. Per the germline V gene, CDR1 is LNHDA and CDR2 is SQIVND (reference sequence). V lost 5 bases, J lost 1 base, and 10 bases lay in between. The CDR3 consists of 14 residues. The CDR3 protein is CASSAHSGTDTQYF. As DNA, the CDR3 is TGTGCCAGTAGTGCCCACAGTGGCACAGATACGCAGTATTTT.

This chain uses TRBV30 with TRBJ2-5, with 7 bases lining up with TRBD1. The germline V gene encodes CDR1 GTSNPN and CDR2 SVGIG (reference sequence). The V gene end was trimmed by 3 bases and the J gene end by 5 bases; junction bases not matched to a gene: 12. The CDR3 extends over 15 amino acids. CDR3 in amino acids: CAWRGPATGSETQYF. For the CDR3, the DNA is TGTGCCTGGAGGGGACCTGCGACAGGGTCGGAGACCCAGTACTTC.

This clone was found a few times. The CDR3 DNA follows: TGCGCCAGCAGCTTGACCGGGACAGTGAACACTGAAGCTTTCTTT. It specifies CASSLTGTVNTEAFF. This sequence joins TRBV5-1 and TRBJ1-1; 7 bases agree with TRBD1. The junction had 3 bases not matched to a gene; V was cut back by 1 base and J by 0 bases. Germline lookup yields CDR1 SGHRS and CDR2 YFSETQ. The CDR3 consists of 15 residues.

This chain joins TRBV5-1 and TRBJ2-3; TRBD2 matches 9 bases. Trimming removed 4 bases from V and 0 bases from J; junction bases left unmatched: 18. CDR1 and CDR2 (germline): SGHRS, YFSETQ. This CDR3 contains 20 residues. For the CDR3, the DNA is TGCGCCAGCAGCCAGAACCCCCCGTCTGGGCGGGGGGGGAGCACAGATACGCAGTATTTT. It encodes CASSQNPPSGRGGSTDTQYF.

This clone was seen only a few times. V gene TRBV7-2 combines with J gene TRBJ2-7; D might be TRBD1 (6 bases). V lost 6 bases and J lost 3, with 12 bases in between. Germline V gene lookup returns CDR1 SGHTA and CDR2 FQGNSA. CDR3 length: 13 amino acids. CDR3 nucleotide sequence: TGTGCCAGCAGTAGGACAGAGAACTACGAGCAGTACTTC. It yields the protein CASSRTENYEQYF. The full variable domain, in which reference TRBV7-2 and TRBJ2-7 provide the parts outside the CDR3, is GAGVSQSPSNKVTEKGKDVELRCDPISGHTALYWYRQSLGQGLEFLIYFQGNSAPDKSGLPSDRFSAERTGGSVSTLTIQRTQQEDSAVYLCASSRTENYEQYFGPGTRLTVT.

The genes are TRBV2 and TRBJ2-2; 7 bases are shared with TRBD1. The V and J ends lost 9 bases and 7 bases, in that order; junction bases with no gene match: 14. The CDR3 is 15 residues long. The germline V gene encodes CDR1 SNHLY and CDR2 FYNNEI. The CDR3 nucleotides are TGTGCCAGTCACCGGGACAGCCAACCAGGCGGGGAGCTGTTTTTT. It encodes CASHRDSQPGGELFF.

As to this clone: Germline and junction disagree at one end, which may indicate a read error. Different DNA sequences within this sample yield the same CDR3. The V call is TRBV19, the J call TRBJ1-5; TRBD1 might be the D (5 bases). In germline, CDR1 is LNHDA, CDR2 SQIVND (reference sequence). The CDR3 has 13 amino acids. The CDR3 spells CASSTGGDQPQHF. The DNA for the CDR3 is TGTGCCAGTAGTACCGGGGGGGATCAGCCTCAGCATTTT.

This rearrangement joins TRBV7-9 to TRBJ2-1; possible D gene TRBD2, 7 bases. Germline CDR1 reads SEHNR; CDR2 reads FQNEAQ (reference sequence). The V and J ends lost 11 bases and 2 bases respectively, with 16 bases between them. The CDR3 extends over 14 amino acids. The CDR3 sequence is CAEIGGPTYNEQFF. The CDR3 bases are TGTGCCGAGATCGGGGGGCCCACCTACAATGAGCAGTTCTTC.

The sample holds one count of this clone. The chain is built from TRBV4-3 and TRBJ2-3, with a tentative D call TRBD1 (5 bases). The germline gives CDR1 LGHNA, CDR2 YSLEER. Trimming removed 4 bases at V and 2 bases at J, with 13 bases between. The CDR3 runs 15 residues. In DNA form, the CDR3 reads TGCGCCAGCAGCCCTGGCAGGGTAGACACAGATACGCAGTATTTT. Amino acid sequence: CASSPGRVDTDTQYF.

The chain links TRBV4-3 to TRBJ2-7; 12 bases are shared with TRBD2. Germline V gene data show CDR1 as LGHNA and CDR2 as YSLEER. The CDR3 is 20 residues long. Trimming removed 5 bases from V and 3 bases from J; junction bases left unmatched: 20. The CDR3 region has the DNA TGCGCCAGCAGCAAAGCCGTGACTAGCGGGAGAGCTGAGGTTGTCTACGAGCAGTACTTC. It encodes CASSKAVTSGRAEVVYEQYF.

This sequence joins TRBV6-5 and TRBJ1-4; 8 nucleotides match TRBD1. V trimming: 5 bases; J trimming: 8 bases; junction bases outside the gene matches: 1. CDR1 MNHEY and CDR2 SVGAGI come from the germline V gene. This CDR3 region has 12 residues. The CDR3 here is CASSRDREKLFF. The CDR3 DNA follows: TGTGCCAGCAGTCGGGACAGGGAAAAACTGTTTTTT.

The rearrangement uses TRBV5-6 and TRBJ1-5, with D uncertain. The CDR3 runs to 15 residues. Germline V CDR1 and CDR2: SGHDT, YYEEEE. The V end was cut by 1 base, the J end by 1 base, with 9 bases between. The CDR3 bases are TGTGCCAGCAGCTTGTACCAAGCGAGCAATCAGCCCCAGCATTTT. It translates to CASSLYQASNQPQHF.

The chain carries TRBV2 and TRBJ1-3, with 9 bases fitting TRBD1. The junction had 6 bases not matched to a gene; V was cut back by 3 bases and J by 0 bases. Per the germline V gene, CDR1 is SNHLY and CDR2 is FYNNEI. This CDR3 contains 17 residues. The CDR3 DNA is TGTGCCAGCAGTGACTACCTGGACAGGGGCTCTGGAAACACCATATATTTT. It yields the protein CASSDYLDRGSGNTIYF.

The chain recombines TRBV19 with TRBJ1-3, with a possible D match to TRBD1 (6 bases). Germline V gene data show CDR1 as LNHDA and CDR2 as SQIVND (reference sequence). The CDR3 consists of 17 residues. Trimming cost V 3 bases and J 0 bases, with 15 bases left between them. The CDR3 DNA sequence: TGTGCCAGTAGTATCGGAACAGGGTCCCTCTCTGGAAACACCATATATTTT. This codes for CASSIGTGSLSGNTIYF.

The CDR3 loop reads CASSLAGGQKLHNSPLHF. The CDR3, as DNA: TGCGCCAGCAGCTTGGCCGGGGGACAGAAGCTTCATAATTCACCCCTCCACTTT. The J gene is TRBJ1-6, the V gene TRBV5-1; TRBD1 aligns across 7 bases. The CDR3 is made up of 18 amino acids. With V trimmed by 0 bases and J by 5 bases, 11 bases remained unmatched. Germline CDR1 SGHRS, CDR2 YFSETQ. Full variable domain (remainder filled in from reference TRBV5-1 and TRBJ1-6): KAGVTQTPRYLIKTRGQQVTLSCSPISGHRSVSWYQQTPGQGLQFLFEYFSETQRNKGNFPGRFSGRQFSNSRSEMNVSTLELGDSALYLCASSLAGGQKLHNSPLHFGNGTRLTVT.

This chain links TRBV4-3 with TRBJ1-1; 7 positions agree with TRBD1. This CDR3 is 16 amino acids long. CDR1 LGHNA and CDR2 YSLEER come from the germline V gene. The V and J ends lost 0 bases and 0 bases, in that order; junction bases with no gene match: 4. CDR3 loop: CASSQDVGTVNTEAFF. CDR3 in DNA: TGCGCCAGCAGCCAAGACGTCGGGACAGTGAACACTGAAGCTTTCTTT.

In its sample, this clone was seen once. The chain combines TRBV29-1 with TRBJ2-7; the match to TRBD2 covers 9 bases. The CDR3 sequence is 15 residues long. Per germline, CDR1 SQVTM and CDR2 ANQGSEA. Trimming at V came to 1 base and at J to 2 bases, leaving 6 bases not matched to a gene. The CDR3 loop reads CSVEGGSGRTYEQYF. DNA of the CDR3: TGCAGCGTTGAAGGAGGTAGCGGGAGAACCTACGAGCAGTACTTC.

This clone was counted only a few times. The chain links TRBV5-1 to TRBJ2-5; maybe TRBD2 (6 bases). Germline assignment: CDR1 SGHRS and CDR2 YFSETQ. CDR3 length: 12 amino acids. The germline V and J ends were trimmed by 4 bases and 5 bases, with 9 bases remaining between them. CDR3 protein: CASSPEGETQYF. DNA for the CDR3: TGCGCCAGCAGCCCGGAGGGGGAGACCCAGTACTTC.

This CDR3 reads CASSMRQASSNQPQHF. DNA of the CDR3: TGTGCCAGTAGTATGAGACAGGCCTCGAGCAATCAGCCCCAGCATTTT. V and J are TRBV19 and TRBJ1-5; D may be TRBD1 (6 bases). The CDR3 contains 16 residues. CDR1 and CDR2 (germline): LNHDA, SQIVND (reference sequence). Trimming removed 3 bases at V and 1 base at J, with 13 bases between.

The chain joins TRBV27 to TRBJ2-5; TRBD1 matches at 10 bases. J lost 4 bases, V lost 1 base, and 3 bases had no gene match. CDR1 is MNHEY and CDR2 is SMNVEV in the germline V gene (reference sequence). CDR3 size: 15 residues. CDR3 sequence reads: CASSLLGTGAETQYF. DNA of the CDR3: TGTGCCAGCAGTTTATTGGGGACAGGGGCAGAGACCCAGTACTTC.

The chain joins TRBV7-2 to TRBJ1-1; the D is unclear. This CDR3 has 13 residues. Germline V gene sequence: CDR1 SGHTA, CDR2 FQGNSA. The V gene lost 6 bases and the J gene lost 5 bases, with 13 bases spanning the gap. CDR3 sequence reads: CASRPQRGTEAFF. The CDR3 nucleotides are TGTGCCAGCAGGCCTCAGAGAGGGACTGAAGCTTTCTTT.

The chain has TRBV12-5 and TRBJ1-5, with 8 positions matching TRBD1. After removal of 6 bases from V and 2 bases from J, the junction contained 3 bases not matched to a gene. The length of the CDR3 is 14 residues. Per the germline V gene, CDR1 is LGHNT and CDR2 is FRNRAP. The CDR3 protein is CASGLTGGNQPQHF. CDR3 DNA sequence: TGTGCTAGTGGCCTGACAGGGGGCAATCAGCCCCAGCATTTT.

This clone appeared a few times. V and J are TRBV7-2 and TRBJ2-5; 9 bases are shared with TRBD1. V gave up 5 bases and J gave up 4 bases; unmatched junction bases: 5. This CDR3 contains 14 residues. Germline-derived CDR1 and CDR2 are SGHTA and FQGNSA. In DNA form, the CDR3 reads TGTGCCAGCAGCCCGGGACAGGGAGGAGAGACCCAGTACTTC. Protein product: CASSPGQGGETQYF.

This chain joins TRBV4-3 and TRBJ2-7; D possibly corresponds to TRBD1 (5 bases). V lost 0 bases and J 4 bases, leaving 16 bases between the germline ends. Germline lookup yields CDR1 LGHNA and CDR2 YSLEER. This CDR3 spans 16 amino acids. CDR3 in amino acids: CASSQDLDNPEYEQYF. The CDR3, as DNA: TGCGCCAGCAGCCAAGATTTGGACAATCCAGAATACGAGCAGTACTTC.

The chain combines TRBV6-4 with TRBJ2-1; 8 positions match TRBD2. Germline V gives CDR1 MRHNA, CDR2 SNTAGT. With 3 bases clipped from V and 6 bases from J, the junction kept 4 bases outside the gene matches. CDR3 length: 14 residues. The CDR3 coding sequence is TGTGCCAGCAGTGAAACTAGCGGCATCAATGAGCAGTTCTTC. Translated, it gives CASSETSGINEQFF.

This chain joins TRBV5-8 and TRBJ2-7; D may be TRBD1 (5 bases). The germline CDR1 and CDR2 sequences are SGHTS and YDEGEE. Trimming took off 1 base at V and 1 base at J, with 6 bases between the two ends. This CDR3 is built from 13 residues. The CDR3 DNA follows: TGTGCCAGCAGCTTGCAGGGATCCTACGAGCAGTACTTC. Protein product: CASSLQGSYEQYF.